A selection of T cell receptor beta chains follows, all from one sample in a study of CD8+CD57+ T cells in acquired aplastic anemia. A single record per CDR3 protein comes from TCRdb applying MiXCR to the reads. The sample lists 150,000 or so distinct CDR3 sequences; around 52% were seen once. The source material was sorted CD4+, CD8+, or CD8+CD57+ T cells (not recorded which) from PBMCs. These receptors were obtained from a human donor with aplastic anemia. CDR3s leave out the opening cysteine and the closing phenylalanine or tryptophan. The order of the fields is J gene, V gene, CDR3 protein.

TRBJ2-7 TRBV19 ASSAWTFYEQY
TRBJ1-2 TRBV10-3 AISESINDLDGKGYT
TRBJ2-5 TRBV20-1 SARDTGQETQY
TRBJ1-1 TRBV5-1 ASSFGQGAEAF
TRBJ1-3 TRBV3-1 ASSRDGGGWDTIY
TRBJ2-7 TRBV10-2 ASRQQIYGQY
TRBJ1-1 TRBV2 ASPGVVPQNTEAF
TRBJ1-2 TRBV7-2 ASSFPGRGDGYT
TRBJ2-3 TRBV14 ASSLWTGGKGGSDTDTQY
TRBJ1-2 TRBV9 ASSFRQGGWNGYT
TRBJ1-2 TRBV25-1 ASSDSGDGYT
TRBJ1-2 TRBV19 ASSRTGGVYGYT
TRBJ2-7 TRBV25-1 ASSVKAEPSYEQY
TRBJ2-7 TRBV19 ASSISGGEQY
TRBJ2-3 TRBV29-1 SVGPGTSGWPDTQY
TRBJ2-3 TRBV13 ASSLGRKGGDTQY
TRBJ2-5 TRBV7-6 ASSFFRSQGRAETQY
TRBJ1-5 TRBV25-1 ASGGQGHQPQH
TRBJ1-1 TRBV7-9 ASRTNTEAF
TRBJ1-2 TRBV7-9 ASSLQGGGYT
TRBJ2-1 TRBV6-5 ASRKGTAPNEQF
TRBJ2-3 TRBV2 ASTSGTTDTQY
TRBJ2-3 TRBV4-1 ASSQPPSRSTDTQY
TRBJ1-2 TRBV10-1 ASSRDPNYGYT
TRBJ2-5 TRBV5-1 ASRSSGNLYQETQY
TRBJ2-7 TRBV5-1 ASSRDSGSEQY
TRBJ1-2 TRBV29-1 SVPRGGITNYGYT
TRBJ2-5 TRBV20-1 SARVQGQIETQY
TRBJ2-1 TRBV9 ASSVGRAANNEQF
TRBJ2-1 TRBV7-9 ASSLGLNEQF